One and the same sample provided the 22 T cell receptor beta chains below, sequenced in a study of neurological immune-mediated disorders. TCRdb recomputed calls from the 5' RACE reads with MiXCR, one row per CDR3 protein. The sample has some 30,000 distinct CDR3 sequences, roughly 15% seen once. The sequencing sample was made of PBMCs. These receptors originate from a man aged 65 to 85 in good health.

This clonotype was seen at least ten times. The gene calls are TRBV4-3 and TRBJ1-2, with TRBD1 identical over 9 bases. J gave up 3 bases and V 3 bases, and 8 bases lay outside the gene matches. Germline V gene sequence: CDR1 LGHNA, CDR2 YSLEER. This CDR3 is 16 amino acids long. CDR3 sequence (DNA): TGCGCCAGCAGCCACCGGCTACAGGGGGCGGACTATGGCTACACCTTC. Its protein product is CASSHRLQGADYGYTF.

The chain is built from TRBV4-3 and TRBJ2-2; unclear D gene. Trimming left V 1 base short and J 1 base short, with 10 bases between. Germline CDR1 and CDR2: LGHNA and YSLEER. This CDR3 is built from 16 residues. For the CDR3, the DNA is TGCGCCAGCAGCCAAGTTGGTATTCTGAACACCGGGGAGCTGTTTTTT. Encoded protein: CASSQVGILNTGELFF.

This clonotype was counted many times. The chain's CDR3 is CASSRDRATNIQYF. CDR3 coding DNA: TGTGCCAGCAGTCGGGACAGGGCTACGAACATTCAGTACTTC. V usage is TRBV7-9 and J usage is TRBJ2-4; 9 nucleotides align to TRBD1. This CDR3 has 14 amino acids. V lost 6 bases to trimming and J lost 7 bases; unmatched junction nucleotides: 7. From germline, CDR1 is SEHNR and CDR2 FQNEAQ (reference sequence).

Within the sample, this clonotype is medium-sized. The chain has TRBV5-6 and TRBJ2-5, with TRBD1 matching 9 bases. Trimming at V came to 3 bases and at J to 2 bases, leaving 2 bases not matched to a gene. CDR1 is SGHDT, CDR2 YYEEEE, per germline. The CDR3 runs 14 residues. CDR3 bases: TGTGCCAGCAGCTCGGGACAGGGTCAAGAGACCCAGTACTTC. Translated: CASSSGQGQETQYF.

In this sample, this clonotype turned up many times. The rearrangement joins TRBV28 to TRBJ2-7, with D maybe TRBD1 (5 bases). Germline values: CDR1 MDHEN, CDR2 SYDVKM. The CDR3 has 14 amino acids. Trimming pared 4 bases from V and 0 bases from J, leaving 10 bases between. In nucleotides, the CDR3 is TGTGCCAGCAGTTCCCAGACAGACTCCTACGAGCAGTACTTC. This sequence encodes CASSSQTDSYEQYF.

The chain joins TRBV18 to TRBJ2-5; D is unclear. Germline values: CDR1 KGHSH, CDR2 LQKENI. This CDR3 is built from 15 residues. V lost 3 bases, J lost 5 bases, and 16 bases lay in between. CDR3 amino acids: CASSPRFGESETQYF. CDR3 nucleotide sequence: TGTGCCAGCTCACCTCGTTTCGGCGAGTCCGAGACCCAGTACTTC.

The CDR3 DNA is TGTGCCAGCAGCCTACAGGGACAGGCAAACACTGAAGCTTTCTTT. Translation: CASSLQGQANTEAFF. The V gene is TRBV3-1, the J gene TRBJ1-1; 8 bases map to TRBD1. Losses at the gene ends were 4 bases for V and 2 bases for J; bases not matched to a gene: 6. The CDR3 extends over 15 amino acids. CDR1 LGHDT and CDR2 YNNKEL come from the germline V gene (reference sequence).

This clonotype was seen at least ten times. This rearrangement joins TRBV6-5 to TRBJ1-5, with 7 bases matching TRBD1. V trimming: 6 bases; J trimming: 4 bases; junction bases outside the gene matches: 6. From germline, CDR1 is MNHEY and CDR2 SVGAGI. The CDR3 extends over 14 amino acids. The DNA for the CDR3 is TGTGCCAGCAGGCGACAGGGTGTAAATCAGCCCCAGCATTTT. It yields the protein CASRRQGVNQPQHF.

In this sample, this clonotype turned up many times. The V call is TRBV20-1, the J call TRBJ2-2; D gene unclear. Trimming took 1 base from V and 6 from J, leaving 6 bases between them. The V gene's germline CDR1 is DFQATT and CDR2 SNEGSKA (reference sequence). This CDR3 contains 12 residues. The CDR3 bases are TGCAGTGCTAGAGTTCCCGCCGGGGAGCTGTTTTTT. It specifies CSARVPAGELFF.

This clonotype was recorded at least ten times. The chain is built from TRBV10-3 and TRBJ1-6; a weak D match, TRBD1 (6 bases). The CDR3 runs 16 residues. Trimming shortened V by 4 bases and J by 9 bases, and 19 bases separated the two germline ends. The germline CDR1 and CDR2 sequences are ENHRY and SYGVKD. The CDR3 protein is CAISGGTGLYRSPLHF. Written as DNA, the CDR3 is TGTGCCATCAGTGGGGGAACAGGGCTCTATCGTTCACCCCTCCACTTT.

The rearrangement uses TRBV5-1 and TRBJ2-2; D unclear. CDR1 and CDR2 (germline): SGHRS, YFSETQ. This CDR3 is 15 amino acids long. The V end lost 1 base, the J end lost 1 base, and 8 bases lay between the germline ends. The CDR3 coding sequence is TGCGCCAGCAGCTTGTTCCAGCTGAACACCGGGGAGCTGTTTTTT. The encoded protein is CASSLFQLNTGELFF. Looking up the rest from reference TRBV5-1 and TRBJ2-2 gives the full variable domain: KAGVTQTPRYLIKTRGQQVTLSCSPISGHRSVSWYQQTPGQGLQFLFEYFSETQRNKGNFPGRFSGRQFSNSRSEMNVSTLELGDSALYLCASSLFQLNTGELFFGEGSRLTVL.

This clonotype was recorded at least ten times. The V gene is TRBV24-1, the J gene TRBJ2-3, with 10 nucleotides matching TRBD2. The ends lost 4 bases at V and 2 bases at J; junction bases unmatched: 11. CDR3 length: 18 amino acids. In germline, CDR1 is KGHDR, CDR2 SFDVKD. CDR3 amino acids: CATSDFSGGADLTDTQYF. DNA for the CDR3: TGTGCCACCAGTGACTTCAGCGGGGGGGCGGATCTCACAGATACGCAGTATTTT.

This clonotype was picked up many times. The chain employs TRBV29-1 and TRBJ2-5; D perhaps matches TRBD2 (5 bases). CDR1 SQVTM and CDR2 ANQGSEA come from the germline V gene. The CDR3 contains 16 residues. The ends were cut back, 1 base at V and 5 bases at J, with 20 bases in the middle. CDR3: CSVEGGQAEGWETQYF. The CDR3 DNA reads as TGCAGCGTTGAAGGAGGCCAGGCAGAGGGTTGGGAGACCCAGTACTTC.

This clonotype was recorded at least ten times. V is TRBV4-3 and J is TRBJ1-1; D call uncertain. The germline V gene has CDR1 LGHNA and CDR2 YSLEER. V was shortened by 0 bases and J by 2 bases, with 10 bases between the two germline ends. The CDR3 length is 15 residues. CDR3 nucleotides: TGCGCCAGCAGCCAAGAAAGCTCCCTTAACACTGAAGCTTTCTTT. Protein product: CASSQESSLNTEAFF.

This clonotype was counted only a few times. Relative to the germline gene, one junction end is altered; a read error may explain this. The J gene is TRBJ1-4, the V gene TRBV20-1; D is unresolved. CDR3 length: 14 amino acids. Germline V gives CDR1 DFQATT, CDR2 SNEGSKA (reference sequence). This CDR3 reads CGARDSGRYEKLFF. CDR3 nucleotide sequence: TGCGGTGCTAGAGACTCCGGGAGGTATGAAAAACTGTTTTTT.

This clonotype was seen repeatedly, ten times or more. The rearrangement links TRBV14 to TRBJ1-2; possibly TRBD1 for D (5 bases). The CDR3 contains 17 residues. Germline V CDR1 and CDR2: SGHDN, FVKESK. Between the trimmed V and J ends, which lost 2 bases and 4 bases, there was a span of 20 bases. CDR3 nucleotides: TGTGCCAGCAGCCAAAGTATCGGGAGAGGGAGGGGCTATGGCTACACCTTC. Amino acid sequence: CASSQSIGRGRGYGYTF.

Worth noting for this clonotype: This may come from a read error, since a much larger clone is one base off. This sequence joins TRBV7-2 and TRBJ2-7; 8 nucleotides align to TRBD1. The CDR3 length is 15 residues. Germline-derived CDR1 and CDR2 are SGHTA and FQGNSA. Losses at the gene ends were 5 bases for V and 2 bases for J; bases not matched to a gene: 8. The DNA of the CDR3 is TGTGCCAGCAGCAAGGGGGGACAGGTGGCCTACGAGCAGTACTTC. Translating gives CASSKGGQVAYEQYF.

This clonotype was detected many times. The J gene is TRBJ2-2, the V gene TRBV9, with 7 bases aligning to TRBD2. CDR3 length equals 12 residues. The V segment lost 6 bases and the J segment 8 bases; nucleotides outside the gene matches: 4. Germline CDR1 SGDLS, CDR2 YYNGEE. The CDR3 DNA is TGTGCCAGCAACTGGCGGGGGGGGGAGCTGTTTTTT. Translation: CASNWRGGELFF.

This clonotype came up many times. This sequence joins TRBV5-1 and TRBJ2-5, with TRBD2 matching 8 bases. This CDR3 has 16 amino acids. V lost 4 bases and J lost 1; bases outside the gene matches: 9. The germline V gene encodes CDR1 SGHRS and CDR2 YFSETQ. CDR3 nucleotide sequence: TGCGCCAGCAGCCGGGGTCTAGCGGGCCGCCAAGAGACCCAGTACTTC. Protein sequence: CASSRGLAGRQETQYF.

Here the CDR3 reads CASSDRGGPNEQFF. The DNA of the CDR3 is TGCGCCAGCAGTGACAGGGGGGGGCCCAATGAGCAGTTCTTC. V is TRBV10-1 and J is TRBJ2-1; D is tentatively TRBD1 or TRBD2 (7 bases each). This CDR3 comprises 14 residues. V dropped 3 bases and J dropped 6 bases, with 12 bases sitting between them. Germline values: CDR1 WNHNN, CDR2 SYGVQD (reference sequence).

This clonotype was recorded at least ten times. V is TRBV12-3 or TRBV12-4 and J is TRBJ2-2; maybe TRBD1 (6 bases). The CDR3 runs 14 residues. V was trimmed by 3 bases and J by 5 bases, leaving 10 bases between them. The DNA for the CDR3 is TGTGCCAGCAGTTTGGGGGCGGTAACCGGGGAGCTGTTTTTT. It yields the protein CASSLGAVTGELFF.

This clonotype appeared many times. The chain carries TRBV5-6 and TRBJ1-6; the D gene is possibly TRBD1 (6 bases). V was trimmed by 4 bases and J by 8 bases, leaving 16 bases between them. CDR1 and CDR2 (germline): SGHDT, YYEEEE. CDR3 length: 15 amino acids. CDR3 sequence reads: CASSPTTRGYSPLHF. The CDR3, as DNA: TGTGCCAGCAGCCCCACCACCAGGGGATATTCACCCCTCCACTTT.